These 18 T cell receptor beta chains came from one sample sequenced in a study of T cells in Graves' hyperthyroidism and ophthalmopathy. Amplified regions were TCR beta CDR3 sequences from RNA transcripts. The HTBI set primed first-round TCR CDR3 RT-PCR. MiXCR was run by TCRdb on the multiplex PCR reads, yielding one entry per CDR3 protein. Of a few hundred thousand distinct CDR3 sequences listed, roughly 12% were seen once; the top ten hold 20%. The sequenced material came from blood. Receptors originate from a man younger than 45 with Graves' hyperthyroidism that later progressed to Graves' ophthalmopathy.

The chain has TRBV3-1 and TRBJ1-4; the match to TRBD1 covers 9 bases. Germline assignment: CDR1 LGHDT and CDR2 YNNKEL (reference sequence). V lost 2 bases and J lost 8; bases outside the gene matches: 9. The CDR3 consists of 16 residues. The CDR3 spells CASSQPPGQGLEKLFF. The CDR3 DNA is TGTGCCAGCAGCCAACCGCCGGGACAGGGTTTAGAAAAACTGTTTTTT.

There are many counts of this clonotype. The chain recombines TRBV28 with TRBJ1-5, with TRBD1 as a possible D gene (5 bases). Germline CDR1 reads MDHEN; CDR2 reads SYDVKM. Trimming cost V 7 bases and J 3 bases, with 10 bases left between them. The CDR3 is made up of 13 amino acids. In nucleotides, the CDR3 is TGTGCCAGCACAGGGTTATTCAATCAGCCCCAGCATTTT. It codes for CASTGLFNQPQHF.

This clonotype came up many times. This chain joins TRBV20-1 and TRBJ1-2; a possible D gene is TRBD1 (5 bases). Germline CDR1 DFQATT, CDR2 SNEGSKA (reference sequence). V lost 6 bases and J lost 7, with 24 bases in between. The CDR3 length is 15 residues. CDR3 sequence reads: CSAYVRVKERGGYTF. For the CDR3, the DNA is TGCAGTGCCTATGTCCGGGTCAAAGAAAGGGGTGGCTACACCTTC.

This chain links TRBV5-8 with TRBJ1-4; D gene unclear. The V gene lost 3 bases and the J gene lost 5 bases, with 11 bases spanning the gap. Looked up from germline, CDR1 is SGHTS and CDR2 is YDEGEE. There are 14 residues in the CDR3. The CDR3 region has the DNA TGTGCCAGCAGCTCGGAGTACTGGAATGAAAAACTGTTTTTT. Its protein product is CASSSEYWNEKLFF.

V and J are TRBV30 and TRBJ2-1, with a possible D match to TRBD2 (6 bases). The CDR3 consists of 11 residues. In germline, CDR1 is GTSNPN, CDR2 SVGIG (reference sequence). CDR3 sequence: CARQEGMMQFF. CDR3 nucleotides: TGTGCAAGGCAGGAGGGCATGATGCAGTTCTTC.

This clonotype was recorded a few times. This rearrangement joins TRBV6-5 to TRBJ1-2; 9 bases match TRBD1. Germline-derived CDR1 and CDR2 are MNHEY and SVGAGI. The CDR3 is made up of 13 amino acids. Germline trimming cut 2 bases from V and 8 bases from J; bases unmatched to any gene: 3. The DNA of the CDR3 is TGTGCCAGCAGTTACACAGGGGGCGCAGGCTACACCTTC. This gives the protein CASSYTGGAGYTF.

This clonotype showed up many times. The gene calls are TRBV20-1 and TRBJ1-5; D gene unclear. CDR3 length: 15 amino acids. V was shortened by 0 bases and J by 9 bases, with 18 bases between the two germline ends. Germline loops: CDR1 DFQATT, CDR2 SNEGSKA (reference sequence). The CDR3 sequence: CSARDLLGSDGPQHF. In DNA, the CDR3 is TGCAGTGCTAGAGATCTCCTGGGGTCTGATGGGCCCCAGCATTTT.

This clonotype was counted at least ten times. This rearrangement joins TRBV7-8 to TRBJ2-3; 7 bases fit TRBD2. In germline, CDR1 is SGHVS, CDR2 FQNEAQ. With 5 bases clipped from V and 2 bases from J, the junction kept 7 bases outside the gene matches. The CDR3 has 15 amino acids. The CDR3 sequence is CASSRTRSFTDTQYF. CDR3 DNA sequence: TGTGCCAGCAGCAGGACTAGGAGTTTCACAGATACGCAGTATTTT.

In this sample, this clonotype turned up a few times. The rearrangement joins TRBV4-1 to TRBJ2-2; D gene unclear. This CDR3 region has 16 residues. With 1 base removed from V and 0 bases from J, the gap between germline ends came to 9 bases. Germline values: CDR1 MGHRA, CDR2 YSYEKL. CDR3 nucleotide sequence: TGCGCCAGCAGCCAAGCGCCCAGCCCGAACACCGGGGAGCTGTTTTTT. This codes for CASSQAPSPNTGELFF.

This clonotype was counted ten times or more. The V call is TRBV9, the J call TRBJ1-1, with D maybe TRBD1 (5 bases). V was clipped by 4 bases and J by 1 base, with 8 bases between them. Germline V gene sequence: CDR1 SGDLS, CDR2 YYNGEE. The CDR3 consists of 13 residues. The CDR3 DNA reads TGTGCCAGCAGCACGGGACCGAACACTGAAGCTTTCTTT. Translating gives CASSTGPNTEAFF.

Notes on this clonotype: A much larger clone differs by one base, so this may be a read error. The chain's CDR3 is CASSLGLVAEQGTQYF. For the CDR3, the DNA is TGTGCCAGCAGCCTGGGGTTGGTAGCGGAACAAGGGACCCAGTACTTC. V and J are TRBV12-3 or TRBV12-4 and TRBJ2-5; D perhaps matches TRBD2 (6 bases). This CDR3 is built from 16 residues.

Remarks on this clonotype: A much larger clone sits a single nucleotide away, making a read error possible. The CDR3 nucleotides are TGTGTTTCCGGCTTGGGCCCCTACGAGCAGTACTTC. It codes for CVSGLGPYEQYF. The gene calls are TRBV27 and TRBJ2-7; D ambiguous. Germline CDR1 MNHEY, CDR2 SMNVEV (reference sequence). The CDR3 covers 12 residues.

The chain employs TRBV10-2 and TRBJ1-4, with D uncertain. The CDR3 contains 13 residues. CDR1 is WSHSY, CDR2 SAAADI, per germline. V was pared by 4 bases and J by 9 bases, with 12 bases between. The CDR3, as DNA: TGCGCCAGCAGTGCGCGGGCCGTGCAAAAACTGTTTTTT. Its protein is CASSARAVQKLFF.

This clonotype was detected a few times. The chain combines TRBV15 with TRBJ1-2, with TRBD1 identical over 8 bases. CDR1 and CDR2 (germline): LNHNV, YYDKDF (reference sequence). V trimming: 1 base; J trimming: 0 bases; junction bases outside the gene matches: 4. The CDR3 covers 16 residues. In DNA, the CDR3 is TGTGCCACCAGCAGAGTAGTGACAGGGGCTAACTATGGCTACACCTTC. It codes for CATSRVVTGANYGYTF.

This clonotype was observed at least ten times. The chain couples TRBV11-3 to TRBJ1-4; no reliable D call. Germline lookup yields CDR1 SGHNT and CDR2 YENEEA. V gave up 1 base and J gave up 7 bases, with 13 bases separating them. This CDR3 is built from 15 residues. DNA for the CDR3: TGTGCCAGCAGCTTAGCTCTCCGGGGAGGTGAAAAACTGTTTTTT. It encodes CASSLALRGGEKLFF.

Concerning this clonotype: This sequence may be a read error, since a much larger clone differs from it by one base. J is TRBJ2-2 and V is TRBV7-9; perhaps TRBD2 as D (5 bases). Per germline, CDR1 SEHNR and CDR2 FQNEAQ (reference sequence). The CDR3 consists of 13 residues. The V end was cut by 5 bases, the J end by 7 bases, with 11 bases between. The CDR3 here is CASSPTGNGELFF. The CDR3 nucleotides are TGTGCCAGCAGCCCAACCGGGAACGGGGAGCTGTTTTTT.

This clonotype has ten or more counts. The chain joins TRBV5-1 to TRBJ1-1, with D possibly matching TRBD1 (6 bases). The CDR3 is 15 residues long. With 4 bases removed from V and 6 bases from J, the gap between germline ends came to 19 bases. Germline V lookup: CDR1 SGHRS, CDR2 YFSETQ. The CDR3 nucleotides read TGCGCCAGCAGCCCGGCGGGACACAATGGGCCTGAAGCTTTCTTT. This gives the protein CASSPAGHNGPEAFF.

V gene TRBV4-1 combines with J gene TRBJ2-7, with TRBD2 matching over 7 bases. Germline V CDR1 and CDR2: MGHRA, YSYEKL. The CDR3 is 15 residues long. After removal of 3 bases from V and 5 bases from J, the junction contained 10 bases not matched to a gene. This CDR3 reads CASSHTYGRRDEQYF. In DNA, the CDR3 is TGCGCCAGCAGCCATACCTACGGGAGGAGGGACGAGCAGTACTTC.